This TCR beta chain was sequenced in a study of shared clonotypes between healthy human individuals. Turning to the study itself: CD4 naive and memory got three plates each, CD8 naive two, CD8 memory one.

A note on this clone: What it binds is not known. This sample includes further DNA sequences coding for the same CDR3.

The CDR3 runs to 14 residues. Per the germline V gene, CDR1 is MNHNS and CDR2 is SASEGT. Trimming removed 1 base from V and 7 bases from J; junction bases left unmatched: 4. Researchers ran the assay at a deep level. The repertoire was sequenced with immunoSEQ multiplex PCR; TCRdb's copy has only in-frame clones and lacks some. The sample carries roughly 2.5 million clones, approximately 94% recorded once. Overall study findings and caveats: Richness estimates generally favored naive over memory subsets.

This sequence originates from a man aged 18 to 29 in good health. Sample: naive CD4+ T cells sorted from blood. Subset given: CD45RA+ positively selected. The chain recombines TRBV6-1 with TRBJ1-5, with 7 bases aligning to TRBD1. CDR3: CASSEGAGGQPQHF. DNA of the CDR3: TGTGCCAGCAGTGAAGGGGCAGGGGGACAGCCCCAGCATTTT.